Each of the 11 T cell receptor beta chains below was sequenced from the same sample in a study of T cell responses to AZD1222 COVID-19 vaccine. Produced via immunoSEQ multiplex PCR; TCRdb's table is partial and in-frame only. The data contain more than 80,000 clones, just over 85% of them singletons. This sample comprised peripheral blood, obtained on day 0 of AZD1222 vaccination. These receptors came from an adult in good health.

The chain couples TRBV27 to TRBJ2-7; D might be TRBD2 (5 bases). CDR1 is MNHEY and CDR2 is SMNVEV in the germline V gene (reference sequence). The CDR3 runs 11 residues. V dropped 6 bases and J dropped 6 bases, with 9 bases sitting between them. CDR3 in amino acids: CASRSGVEQYF. CDR3 DNA sequence: TGTGCCAGCAGGTCCGGGGTCGAGCAGTACTTC.

This clone was counted between two and nine times. The rearrangement joins TRBV18 to TRBJ1-1; a weak D match, TRBD1 (5 bases). Trimming left V 0 bases short and J 2 bases short, with 13 bases between. The CDR3 sequence is 16 residues long. CDR1 KGHSH and CDR2 LQKENI come from the germline V gene. The CDR3 sequence: CASSPPSTGVNTEAFF. CDR3 bases: TGTGCCAGCTCACCACCAAGTACGGGGGTCAACACTGAAGCTTTCTTT.

The chain couples TRBV5-4 to TRBJ2-6; unclear D gene. Trimming took 4 bases from V and 1 from J, leaving 6 bases between them. In germline, CDR1 is SGHNT, CDR2 YYREEE (reference sequence). The CDR3 runs to 14 residues. DNA of the CDR3: TGTGCCAGCAGCCCAGGTTCTGGGGCCAACGTCCTGACTTTC. Its translation: CASSPGSGANVLTF.

Concerning this clone itself: Germline and junction disagree at one end, which may indicate a read error. The chain employs TRBV7-9 and TRBJ2-7; D gene uncertain. This CDR3 contains 11 residues. CDR1 and CDR2 (germline): SEHNR, FQNEAQ (reference sequence). CDR3 region: CASSDSYQQYF. In DNA, the CDR3 is TGTGCCAGCAGCGATTCCTACCAGCAGTACTTC.

This clone was counted a single time. The chain joins TRBV7-9 to TRBJ1-5, with D unclear. Germline CDR1 and CDR2: SEHNR and FQNEAQ (reference sequence). The V end was cut by 3 bases, the J end by 4 bases, with 7 bases between. The CDR3 runs to 13 residues. CDR3 in amino acids: CASSFQGNQPQHF. The CDR3 region has the DNA TGTGCCAGCAGCTTCCAAGGAAATCAGCCCCAGCATTTT.

The chain recombines TRBV7-8 with TRBJ1-5; the D gene is possibly TRBD1 (5 bases). Trimming took 0 bases from V and 7 from J, leaving 13 bases between them. CDR1 and CDR2 (germline): SGHVS, FQNEAQ. There are 15 residues in the CDR3. CDR3 residues: CASSLAQGGQQPQHF. The CDR3 bases are TGTGCCAGCAGCTTAGCGCAGGGAGGTCAGCAGCCCCAGCATTTT.

CDR3 residues: CATRDRVRTDTQYF. CDR3 coding DNA: TGTGCCACCCGGGACAGGGTAAGGACAGATACGCAGTATTTT. The genes are TRBV6-5 and TRBJ2-3, with 9 bases lining up with TRBD1. Germline lookup yields CDR1 MNHEY and CDR2 SVGAGI. Losses at the gene ends were 10 bases for V and 3 bases for J; bases not matched to a gene: 8. This CDR3 is built from 14 residues.

The V call is TRBV15, the J call TRBJ2-5, with D uncertain. The CDR3 contains 15 residues. CDR1 is LNHNV and CDR2 is YYDKDF in the germline V gene (reference sequence). Trimming pared 0 bases from V and 5 bases from J, leaving 13 bases between. Here the CDR3 DNA reads TGTGCCACCAGCAGAGAGAAGGGCCAGTGGGAGACCCAGTACTTC. Translated: CATSREKGQWETQYF.

The chain links TRBV18 to TRBJ1-1, with 10 bases lining up with TRBD1. V lost 8 bases, J lost 6 bases, and 9 bases stayed unmatched. The germline gives CDR1 KGHSH, CDR2 LQKENI. The CDR3 runs to 14 residues. CDR3 DNA sequence: TGTGCCAGCACCCCGGGACAGGGGCAACCTGAAGCTTTCTTT. Protein: CASTPGQGQPEAFF. Using reference TRBV18 and TRBJ1-1 for the parts outside the CDR3, the full variable domain is NAGVMQNPRHLVRRRGQEARLRCSPMKGHSHVYWYRQLPEEGLKFMVYLQKENIIDESGMPKERFSAEFPKEGPSILRIQQVVRGDSAAYFCASTPGQGQPEAFFGQGTRLTVV.

The rearrangement links TRBV19 to TRBJ1-5; 8 bases fit TRBD1. The CDR3 length is 16 residues. Trimming took 6 bases from V and 4 from J; bases not matched to a gene: 11. From germline, CDR1 is LNHDA and CDR2 SQIVND (reference sequence). The CDR3 coding sequence is TGTGCCAGTAGATACCTACCGGGACAGGTTAATCAGCCCCAGCATTTT. It specifies CASRYLPGQVNQPQHF.

The J gene is TRBJ2-7, the V gene TRBV2, with D unresolved. CDR3 length: 13 residues. The V end was cut by 6 bases, the J end by 2 bases, with 11 bases between. Germline assignment: CDR1 SNHLY and CDR2 FYNNEI. Written as DNA, the CDR3 is TGTGCCAGCAGCCCCTTATTTGCCTACGAGCAGTACTTC. Translated: CASSPLFAYEQYF.